These 22 T cell receptor beta chains were sequenced from one sample in a study of T cell repertoires in cytomegalovirus infection. One entry per CDR3 protein results from TCRdb running MiXCR on the reads. Seen here are some 390,000 distinct CDR3 sequences, 15% to 20% observed once, and the top ten hold 8.7%. Sequencing was done on a sample of PBMCs. Receptor source: a human donor in good health (CMV status not recorded). Some clones in this sample may be carry-over from other donors' samples.

This clonotype was counted many times. The chain uses TRBV7-8 and TRBJ2-3; no clear D gene. The CDR3 has 15 residues. The V gene lost 5 bases and the J gene lost 2 bases, with 14 bases spanning the gap. In germline, CDR1 is SGHVS, CDR2 FQNEAQ. The CDR3: CASSRPQPYTDTQYF. Here the CDR3 DNA reads TGTGCCAGCAGCCGCCCCCAGCCCTACACAGATACGCAGTATTTT.

The chain is built from TRBV6-1 and TRBJ2-2; a weak D match, TRBD1 (6 bases). V lost 5 bases and J 3 bases, leaving 16 bases between the germline ends. CDR1 is MNHNS and CDR2 is SASEGT in the germline V gene. The CDR3 is made up of 16 amino acids. CDR3 in amino acids: CASSTQGLFYTGELFF. The CDR3 DNA follows: TGTGCCAGCAGTACCCAGGGGCTGTTCTACACCGGGGAGCTGTTTTTT.

This clonotype was seen many times. CDR3: CASSVGQPNTEAFF. The CDR3 nucleotides are TGTGCCAGCAGCGTAGGACAACCTAACACTGAAGCTTTCTTT. V gene TRBV7-2 combines with J gene TRBJ1-1; D is possibly TRBD1 (5 bases). The CDR3 is 14 amino acids. Deletions cut 5 bases from V and 2 bases from J, with 12 bases between. Per the germline V gene, CDR1 is SGHTA and CDR2 is FQGNSA.

In its sample, this clonotype was seen many times. The gene calls are TRBV7-2 and TRBJ1-2, with unresolved D. Trimming cost V 2 bases and J 8 bases, with 12 bases left between them. The CDR3 covers 13 residues. Germline V lookup: CDR1 SGHTA, CDR2 FQGNSA. CDR3 bases: TGTGCCAGCAGCTTAAGCCTCGGTGCCGGCTACACCTTC. Translation: CASSLSLGAGYTF.

The table lists this clonotype with many counts. This chain connects TRBV7-2 to TRBJ2-1; 7 bases fit TRBD2. The CDR3 extends over 17 amino acids. Germline values: CDR1 SGHTA, CDR2 FQGNSA. V shed 4 bases, J shed 7 bases, and the junction held 16 bases outside the gene matches. The CDR3 nucleotides are TGTGCCAGCAGCTCCCGACCCGGGGGAGGGCCGTCAAATGAGCAGTTCTTC. Protein sequence: CASSSRPGGGPSNEQFF.

The chain uses TRBV14 and TRBJ2-3, with 11 bases lining up with TRBD2. The germline CDR1 and CDR2 sequences are SGHDN and FVKESK. CDR3 length equals 15 residues. With V trimmed by 4 bases and J by 5 bases, 5 bases remained unmatched. For the CDR3, the DNA is TGTGCCAGCAGCCCGAGACTAGCGGGACGAGATACGCAGTATTTT. Protein product: CASSPRLAGRDTQYF.

This clonotype was seen just once. This may arise from a read error, as a much more abundant clone is one base away. CDR3 in DNA: TGTGCCAGCAGCCTATCACCCAAGGGAGCCACTGAAGCTTTCTTT. This gives the protein CASSLSPKGATEAFF. The chain links TRBV12-3 or TRBV12-4 to TRBJ1-1, with no clear D. The ends were cut back, 6 bases at V and 4 bases at J, with 18 bases in the middle. The CDR3 is made up of 15 amino acids.

This clonotype was detected a few times. The rearrangement uses TRBV5-5 and TRBJ1-6; no clear D. The V end was cut by 4 bases, the J end by 5 bases, with 16 bases between. The CDR3 contains 16 residues. Germline V gene lookup returns CDR1 SGHKS and CDR2 YYEKEE (reference sequence). CDR3 sequence: CASSTRYLRNNSPLHF. The DNA of the CDR3 is TGTGCCAGCAGCACCCGGTATCTCAGAAATAATTCACCCCTCCACTTT. The full variable domain, in which reference TRBV5-5 and TRBJ1-6 provide the parts outside the CDR3, is DAGVTQSPTHLIKTRGQQVTLRCSPISGHKSVSWYQQVLGQGPQFIFQYYEKEERGRGNFPDRFSARQFPNYSSELNVNALLLGDSALYLCASSTRYLRNNSPLHFGNGTRLTVT.

This clonotype was recorded at least ten times. The J gene is TRBJ1-4, the V gene TRBV28, with 9 nucleotides matching TRBD1. The germline V gene has CDR1 MDHEN and CDR2 SYDVKM. V trimming: 5 bases; J trimming: 7 bases; junction bases outside the gene matches: 8. There are 15 residues in the CDR3. CDR3 sequence (DNA): TGTGCCAGCAGTGACCCCGGGACAGGGTTTGAAAAACTGTTTTTT. Encoded protein: CASSDPGTGFEKLFF.

This chain uses TRBV7-2 with TRBJ2-7, with 8 bases matching TRBD1. Losses at the gene ends were 1 base for V and 1 base for J; bases not matched to a gene: 9. CDR1 is SGHTA and CDR2 is FQGNSA in the germline V gene. The CDR3 loop spans 17 amino acids. The CDR3 sequence is CASSLVGTGAGSYEQYF. CDR3 DNA: TGTGCCAGCAGCTTAGTGGGGACAGGTGCCGGGTCCTACGAGCAGTACTTC.

V gene TRBV20-1 combines with J gene TRBJ2-3; D remains ambiguous. The ends were cut back, 2 bases at V and 5 bases at J, with 8 bases in the middle. Germline V gene data show CDR1 as DFQATT and CDR2 as SNEGSKA (reference sequence). The CDR3 loop spans 12 amino acids. The DNA of the CDR3 is TGCAGTGCTAGATGGGCTATAGATACGCAGTATTTT. It codes for CSARWAIDTQYF.

This clonotype has a count of ten or more. The chain recombines TRBV7-2 with TRBJ1-5; tentatively, D is TRBD1 (6 bases). V shed 5 bases and J shed 3 bases, with 17 bases lying between them. The CDR3 is made up of 16 amino acids. CDR1 SGHTA and CDR2 FQGNSA come from the germline V gene. CDR3: CASSTQGLANNQPQHF. The CDR3 region has the DNA TGTGCCAGCAGCACACAGGGATTGGCAAACAATCAGCCCCAGCATTTT.

This clonotype turned up a few times. The J gene is TRBJ1-2, the V gene TRBV29-1; D perhaps matches TRBD1 (5 bases). Germline CDR1 SQVTM, CDR2 ANQGSEA. CDR3 length equals 11 residues. The V and J ends lost 6 bases and 4 bases respectively, with 9 bases between them. CDR3 DNA: TGCAGCGTAATGGGGGGCTATGGCTACACCTTC. It codes for CSVMGGYGYTF.

This clonotype was observed a handful of times. The rearrangement joins TRBV2 to TRBJ2-3; a possible D gene is TRBD2 (6 bases). Germline V gene data show CDR1 as SNHLY and CDR2 as FYNNEI. Trimming stripped 7 bases from V and 4 bases from J, with 9 bases between. The CDR3 totals 12 residues. CDR3 in amino acids: CASKTSADTQYF. Here the CDR3 DNA reads TGTGCCAGCAAGACTAGTGCAGATACGCAGTATTTT.

The V gene is TRBV7-6, the J gene TRBJ2-7; tentatively, D is TRBD2 (6 bases). V lost 5 bases and J 3 bases, leaving 11 bases between the germline ends. The CDR3 has 13 amino acids. From germline, CDR1 is SGHVS and CDR2 FNYEAQ. The CDR3 bases are TGTGCCAGCAGCCCGGACGGGAGCTACGAGCAGTACTTC. It codes for CASSPDGSYEQYF. The whole variable domain, remainder taken from reference TRBV7-6 and TRBJ2-7, is GAGVSQSPRYKVTKRGQDVALRCDPISGHVSLYWYRQALGQGPEFLTYFNYEAQQDKSGLPNDRFSAERPEGSISTLTIQRTEQRDSAMYRCASSPDGSYEQYFGPGTRLTVT.

The V and J genes are TRBV4-2 and TRBJ2-2, with D possibly matching TRBD1 (5 bases). The germline V gene has CDR1 LGHNA and CDR2 YNFKEQ. The CDR3 consists of 17 residues. With 4 bases removed from V and 3 bases from J, the gap between germline ends came to 18 bases. The CDR3 loop is CASSLLSNVGDTGELFF. CDR3 sequence (DNA): TGTGCCAGCAGCCTCCTATCTAACGTAGGGGACACCGGGGAGCTGTTTTTT.

This clonotype has at least ten counts. The chain combines TRBV12-3 or TRBV12-4 with TRBJ1-1; perhaps TRBD1 as D (5 bases). The CDR3 has 15 residues. Deletions cut 6 bases from V and 0 bases from J, with 14 bases between. The DNA of the CDR3 is TGTGCCAGCAGACCAGACAGTCCCATGAACACTGAAGCTTTCTTT. Translation: CASRPDSPMNTEAFF.

This sequence joins TRBV15 and TRBJ2-7, with D unresolved. From germline, CDR1 is LNHNV and CDR2 YYDKDF (reference sequence). This CDR3 has 13 amino acids. Trimming removed 0 bases at V and 7 bases at J, with 10 bases between. The CDR3 sequence is CATSRDLGQEQYF. DNA of the CDR3: TGTGCCACCAGCAGAGATCTAGGGCAGGAGCAGTACTTC.

This clonotype was observed at least ten times. This chain links TRBV12-3 or TRBV12-4 with TRBJ2-5; D unclear. CDR3 size: 12 residues. V was shortened by 6 bases and J by 6 bases, with 11 bases between the two germline ends. The CDR3 is CASSYESKTQYF. The CDR3 DNA reads TGTGCCAGCAGCTATGAGTCCAAGACCCAGTACTTC.

This clonotype was seen many times. This chain uses TRBV7-2 with TRBJ1-1, with D unclear. V was pared by 2 bases and J by 6 bases, with 7 bases between. Germline-derived CDR1 and CDR2 are SGHTA and FQGNSA. CDR3 length: 12 residues. CDR3 protein: CASSLRRPEAFF. The CDR3 coding sequence is TGTGCCAGCAGCTTAAGACGCCCTGAAGCTTTCTTT. The whole variable domain, remainder taken from reference TRBV7-2 and TRBJ1-1, is GAGVSQSPSNKVTEKGKDVELRCDPISGHTALYWYRQSLGQGLEFLIYFQGNSAPDKSGLPSDRFSAERTGGSVSTLTIQRTQQEDSAVYLCASSLRRPEAFFGQGTRLTVV.

V and J are TRBV29-1 and TRBJ2-3; TRBD2 matches at 12 bases. Germline CDR1 reads SQVTM; CDR2 reads ANQGSEA. The CDR3 runs to 15 residues. CDR3 sequence reads: CSVNRLAGDTDTQYF. CDR3 DNA: TGCAGTGTCAATCGACTAGCGGGGGACACAGATACGCAGTATTTT.

The chain links TRBV20-1 to TRBJ2-5; D is possibly TRBD2 (5 bases). V was shortened by 3 bases and J by 7 bases, with 21 bases between the two germline ends. CDR3 length: 15 amino acids. Germline lookup yields CDR1 DFQATT and CDR2 SNEGSKA (reference sequence). The DNA for the CDR3 is TGCAGTGCTAGTGCACCGGATCTAGGAGGAGGGACCCAGTACTTC. Encoded protein: CSASAPDLGGGTQYF.